Given below is one T cell receptor beta chain in context. Germline and genes here are mouse. The read finishes 4 residues shy of the CDR3 end, and the germline J gene is used to complete it. RNA was isolated and reverse transcribed to cDNA, the sequencing template. Profiled with immunoSEQ multiplex PCR; TCRdb holds only in-frame clones, not every one. Listed for the sample are 90,000 to 130,000 clones, none seen a single time. This specimen comes from a study of CD8+ T cells in alopecia areata. CDR1 and CDR2 from the germline V gene are NSHNY and SYGAGN. This CDR3 is 16 amino acids long. V was pared by 2 bases and J by 0 bases, with 12 bases between.

The chain combines TRBV13-1 with TRBJ2-1; the D is unclear. The sample was lesional skin. The TCR was taken from a C3H/HeJ mouse with alopecia areata. The strain's MHC haplotype is H2-k. The CDR3 DNA, read in part, is TGTGCCAGCAGTGACCCTGACATCTATAACTATGCT. Protein product: CASSDPDIYNYA. The whole CDR3 protein reads CASSDPDIYNYAEQFF.